This T cell receptor beta chain is drawn from a study of T cells in Graves' hyperthyroidism and ophthalmopathy. In its sample, this clonotype was seen a few times. Graves' hyperthyroidism was deemed stable absent ophthalmopathy progression within 18 months. The CDR3 runs 14 residues. Losses at the gene ends were 4 bases for V and 11 bases for J; bases not matched to a gene: 14. Per germline, CDR1 SGDLS and CDR2 YYNGEE. TCR beta CDR3 regions were amplified from RNA. Using the HTBI primer set, a first-round RT-PCR was run on the TCR CDR3. From the multiplex PCR reads, TCRdb called clonotypes with MiXCR, one entry per CDR3 protein. Of about 540,000 distinct CDR3 sequences in the sample, 46% were seen once.

The clonotype originates from a woman in her late teens or twenties with Graves' hyperthyroidism. The specimen sequenced was peripheral blood or thyroid tissue (not recorded which). The chain employs TRBV9 and TRBJ1-1, with 7 bases that match TRBD1. The CDR3 nucleotides read TGTGCCAGCAGCCCGCGACAGGGCGACCTCGGGGCTTTCTTT. Amino acids: CASSPRQGDLGAFF.